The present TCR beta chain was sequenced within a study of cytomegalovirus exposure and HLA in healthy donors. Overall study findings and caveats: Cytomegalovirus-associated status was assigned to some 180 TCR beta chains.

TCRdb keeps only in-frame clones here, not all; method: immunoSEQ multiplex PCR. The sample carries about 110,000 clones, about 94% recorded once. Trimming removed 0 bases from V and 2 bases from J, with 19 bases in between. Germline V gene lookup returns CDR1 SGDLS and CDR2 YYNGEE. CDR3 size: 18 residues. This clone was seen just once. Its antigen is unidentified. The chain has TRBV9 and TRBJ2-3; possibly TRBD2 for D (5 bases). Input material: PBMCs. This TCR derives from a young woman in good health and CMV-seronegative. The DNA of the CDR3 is TGTGCCAGCAGCGTAGCGAGCGGCCGTGTCGGGAACACAGATACGCAGTATTTT. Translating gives CASSVASGRVGNTDTQYF.